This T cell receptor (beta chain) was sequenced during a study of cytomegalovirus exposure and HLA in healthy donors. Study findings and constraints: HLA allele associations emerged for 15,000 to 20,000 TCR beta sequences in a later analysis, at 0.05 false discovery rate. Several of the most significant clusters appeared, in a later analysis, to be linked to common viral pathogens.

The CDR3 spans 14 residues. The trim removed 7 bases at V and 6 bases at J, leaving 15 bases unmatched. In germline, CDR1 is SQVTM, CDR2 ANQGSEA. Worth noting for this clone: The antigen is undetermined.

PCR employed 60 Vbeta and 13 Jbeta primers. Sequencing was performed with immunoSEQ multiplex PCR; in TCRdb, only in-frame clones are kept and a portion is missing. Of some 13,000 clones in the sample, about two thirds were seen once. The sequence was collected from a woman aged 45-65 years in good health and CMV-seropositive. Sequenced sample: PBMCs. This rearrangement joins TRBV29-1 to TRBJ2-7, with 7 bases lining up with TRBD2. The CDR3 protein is CSAKTVGGRGEQYF. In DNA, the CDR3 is TGCAGCGCCAAAACGGTCGGCGGGAGAGGCGAGCAGTACTTC.